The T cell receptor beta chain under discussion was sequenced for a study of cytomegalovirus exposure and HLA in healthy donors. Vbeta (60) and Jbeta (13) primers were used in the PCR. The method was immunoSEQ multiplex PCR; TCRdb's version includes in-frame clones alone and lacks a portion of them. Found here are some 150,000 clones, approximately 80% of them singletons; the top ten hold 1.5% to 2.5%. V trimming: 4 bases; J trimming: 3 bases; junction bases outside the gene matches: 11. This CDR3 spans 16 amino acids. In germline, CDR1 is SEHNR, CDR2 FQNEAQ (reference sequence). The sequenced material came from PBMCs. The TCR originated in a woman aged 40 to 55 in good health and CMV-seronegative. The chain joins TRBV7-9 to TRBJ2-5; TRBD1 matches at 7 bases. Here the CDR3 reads CASSSTPGTAKETQYF. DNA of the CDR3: TGTGCCAGCAGCTCAACCCCCGGGACAGCGAAAGAGACCCAGTACTTC.